The 5 T cell receptor beta chains given below trace back to one sample, sequenced in a study of blood T cell repertoires in COVID-19. TCRdb's table, derived via immunoSEQ multiplex PCR, lists solely in-frame clones and lacks some. The table has about 250,000 clones, about 86% seen once. The sequencing input was peripheral blood. These receptors were collected from a man of 80 years or more with acute or convalescent COVID-19.

This rearrangement joins TRBV19 to TRBJ2-5; 8 bases agree with TRBD1. The CDR3 consists of 16 residues. Trimming at V came to 5 bases and at J to 5 bases, leaving 13 bases not matched to a gene. Germline CDR1 reads LNHDA; CDR2 reads SQIVND (reference sequence). CDR3 bases: TGTGCCAGTAGTTATACGGGGACAGGCGGTGACGAGACCCAGTACTTC. Its translation is CASSYTGTGGDETQYF.

This chain joins TRBV9 and TRBJ2-7; D perhaps matches TRBD2 (5 bases). V was shortened by 7 bases and J by 4 bases, with 15 bases between the two germline ends. The CDR3 covers 13 residues. Germline V gene data show CDR1 as SGDLS and CDR2 as YYNGEE. CDR3 in DNA: TGTGCCAGCGCCCCAAACCCGGGATACGAGCAGTACTTC. Protein product: CASAPNPGYEQYF.

The chain has TRBV2 and TRBJ1-2, with 7 bases fitting TRBD1. The trim removed 5 bases at V and 4 bases at J, leaving 7 bases unmatched. The CDR3 contains 14 residues. Germline assignment: CDR1 SNHLY and CDR2 FYNNEI. The CDR3 bases are TGTGCCAGCAGTCGACAGACAGGGATCTATGGCTACACCTTC. Protein: CASSRQTGIYGYTF.

This chain links TRBV7-2 with TRBJ2-3, with 9 bases lining up with TRBD2. The CDR3 totals 14 residues. Germline V gene sequence: CDR1 SGHTA, CDR2 FQGNSA. Trimming at V came to 6 bases and at J to 5 bases, leaving 6 bases not matched to a gene. The CDR3 loop is CASRGRGGLDTQYF. The CDR3, as DNA: TGTGCCAGCAGAGGGCGGGGGGGCCTAGATACGCAGTATTTT.

This clone occurred a few times. V usage is TRBV19 and J usage is TRBJ1-5; 7 bases are shared with TRBD1. This CDR3 region has 17 residues. With 6 bases clipped from V and 0 bases from J, the junction kept 11 bases outside the gene matches. Germline assignment: CDR1 LNHDA and CDR2 SQIVND (reference sequence). CDR3 nucleotide sequence: TGTGCCAGTAGCCTCTTAGGGGGCCCTAATAGCAATCAGCCCCAGCATTTT. It specifies CASSLLGGPNSNQPQHF.